This T cell receptor beta chain was observed in a study of T-cell memory formation after mild COVID-19. General observations from the study: Several responding clones turned up in pre-infection memory, indicating that cross-reactive memory may have taken part.

As to this clonotype: Its target is unknown.

Germline V CDR1 and CDR2: LGHNT, FRNRAP. The V and J ends lost 0 bases and 4 bases respectively, with 6 bases between them. This CDR3 spans 14 amino acids. TCRdb re-derived calls from the 5' RACE reads in MiXCR, one entry per CDR3 protein. Among some 440,000 distinct CDR3 sequences listed, 20% to 30% were seen once. Sequenced material: PBMCs or a T cell subset sorted from them (not recorded which). This sequence was found in an adult woman who had mild COVID-19 (a few samples of this study predate the infection). Cell type and time point are not known. The chain has TRBV12-5 and TRBJ2-2; no definite D call. The CDR3 here is CASGLVFVTGELFF. DNA of the CDR3: TGTGCTAGTGGTTTGGTATTTGTCACCGGGGAGCTGTTTTTT.